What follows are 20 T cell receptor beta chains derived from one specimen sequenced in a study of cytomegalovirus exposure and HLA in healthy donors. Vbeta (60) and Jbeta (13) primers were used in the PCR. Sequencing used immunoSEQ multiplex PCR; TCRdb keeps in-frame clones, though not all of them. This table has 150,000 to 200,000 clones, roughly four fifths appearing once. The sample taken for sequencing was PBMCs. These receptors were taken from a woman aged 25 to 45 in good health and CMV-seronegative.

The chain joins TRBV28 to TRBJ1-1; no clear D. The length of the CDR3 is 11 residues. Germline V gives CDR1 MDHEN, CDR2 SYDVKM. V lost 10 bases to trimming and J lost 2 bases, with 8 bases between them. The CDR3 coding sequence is TGTGCCACCCTAGTAAACACTGAAGCTTTCTTT. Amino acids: CATLVNTEAFF.

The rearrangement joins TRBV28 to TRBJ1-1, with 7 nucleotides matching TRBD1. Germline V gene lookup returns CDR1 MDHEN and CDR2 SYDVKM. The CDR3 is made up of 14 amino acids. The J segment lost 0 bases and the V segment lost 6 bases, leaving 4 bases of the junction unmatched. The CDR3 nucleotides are TGTGCCAGCAGCCGGACAGGTATGAACACTGAAGCTTTCTTT. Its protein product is CASSRTGMNTEAFF.

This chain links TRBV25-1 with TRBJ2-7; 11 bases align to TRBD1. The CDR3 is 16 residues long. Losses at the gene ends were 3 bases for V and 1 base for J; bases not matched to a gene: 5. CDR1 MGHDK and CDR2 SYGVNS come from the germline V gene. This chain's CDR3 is CASSDLDRGLSYEQYF. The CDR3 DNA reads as TGTGCCAGCAGTGATCTGGACAGGGGGCTATCCTACGAGCAGTACTTC.

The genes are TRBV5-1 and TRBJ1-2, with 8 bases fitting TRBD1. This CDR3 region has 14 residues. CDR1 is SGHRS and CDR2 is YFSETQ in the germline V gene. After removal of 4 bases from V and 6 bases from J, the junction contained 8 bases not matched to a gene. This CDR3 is CASSIKPGGNGYTF. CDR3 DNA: TGCGCCAGCAGCATAAAACCAGGGGGCAATGGCTACACCTTC. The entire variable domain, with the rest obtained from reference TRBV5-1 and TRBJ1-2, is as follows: KAGVTQTPRYLIKTRGQQVTLSCSPISGHRSVSWYQQTPGQGLQFLFEYFSETQRNKGNFPGRFSGRQFSNSRSEMNVSTLELGDSALYLCASSIKPGGNGYTFGSGTRLTVV.

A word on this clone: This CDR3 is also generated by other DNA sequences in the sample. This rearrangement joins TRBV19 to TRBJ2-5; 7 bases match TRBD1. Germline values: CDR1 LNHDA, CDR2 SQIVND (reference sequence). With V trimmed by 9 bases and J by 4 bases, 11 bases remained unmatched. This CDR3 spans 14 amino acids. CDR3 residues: CASRGGDARETQYF. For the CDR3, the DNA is TGTGCCAGCAGAGGGGGCGACGCGCGAGAGACCCAGTACTTC.

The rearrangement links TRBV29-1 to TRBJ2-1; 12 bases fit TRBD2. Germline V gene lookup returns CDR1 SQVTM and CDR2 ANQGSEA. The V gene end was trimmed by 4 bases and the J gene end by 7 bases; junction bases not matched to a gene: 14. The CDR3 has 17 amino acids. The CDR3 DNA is TGCAGCGTTGTCTGGGGGGCTAGCGGGAGGGCCGGGAATGAGCAGTTCTTC. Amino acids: CSVVWGASGRAGNEQFF.

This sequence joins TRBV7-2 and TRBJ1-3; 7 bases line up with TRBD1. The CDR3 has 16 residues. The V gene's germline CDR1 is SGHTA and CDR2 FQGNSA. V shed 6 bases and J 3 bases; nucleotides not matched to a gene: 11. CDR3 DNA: TGTGCCAGCAGTCGTCGAACAGGGGATCTTGGAAACACCATATATTTT. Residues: CASSRRTGDLGNTIYF.

The CDR3 region has the DNA TGTGCCAGCAGTTCCGGACTGGAATTTCGCGAGCAGTACTTC. It encodes CASSSGLEFREQYF. The chain joins TRBV6-5 to TRBJ2-7; possibly TRBD2 for D (5 bases). Germline lookup yields CDR1 MNHEY and CDR2 SVGAGI. The CDR3 contains 14 residues. Trimming took 4 bases from V and 6 from J, leaving 16 bases between them.

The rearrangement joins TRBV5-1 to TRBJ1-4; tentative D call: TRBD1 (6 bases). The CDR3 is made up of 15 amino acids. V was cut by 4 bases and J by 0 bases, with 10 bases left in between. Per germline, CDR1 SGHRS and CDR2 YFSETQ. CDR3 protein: CASSPRQATNEKLFF. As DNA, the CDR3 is TGCGCCAGCAGCCCACGACAGGCAACTAATGAAAAACTGTTTTTT.

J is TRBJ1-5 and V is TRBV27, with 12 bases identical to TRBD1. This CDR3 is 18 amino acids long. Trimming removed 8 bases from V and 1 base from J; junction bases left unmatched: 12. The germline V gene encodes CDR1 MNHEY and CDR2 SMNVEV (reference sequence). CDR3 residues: CASCKLGTGGISNQPQHF. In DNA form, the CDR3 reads TGTGCCAGCTGCAAACTCGGGACAGGGGGCATCAGCAATCAGCCCCAGCATTTT.

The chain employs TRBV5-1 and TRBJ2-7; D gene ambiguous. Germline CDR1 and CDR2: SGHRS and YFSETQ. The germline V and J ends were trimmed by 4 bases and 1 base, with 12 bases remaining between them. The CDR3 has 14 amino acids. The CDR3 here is CASSALTGSYEQYF. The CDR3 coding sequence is TGCGCCAGCAGCGCCCTGACTGGGTCCTACGAGCAGTACTTC.

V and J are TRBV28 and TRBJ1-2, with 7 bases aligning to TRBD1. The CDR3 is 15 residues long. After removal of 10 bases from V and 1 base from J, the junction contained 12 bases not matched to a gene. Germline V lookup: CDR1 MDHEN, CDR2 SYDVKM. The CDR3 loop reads CATCRGVVSNYGYTF. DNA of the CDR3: TGTGCCACCTGCAGGGGGGTCGTCAGTAACTATGGCTACACCTTC.

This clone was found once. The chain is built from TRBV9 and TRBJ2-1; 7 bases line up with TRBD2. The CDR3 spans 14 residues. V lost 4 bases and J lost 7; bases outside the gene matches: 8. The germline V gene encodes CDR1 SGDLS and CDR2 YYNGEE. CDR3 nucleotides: TGTGCCAGCAGCCCAGGCGGGAGTGGGAATGAGCAGTTCTTC. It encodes CASSPGGSGNEQFF.

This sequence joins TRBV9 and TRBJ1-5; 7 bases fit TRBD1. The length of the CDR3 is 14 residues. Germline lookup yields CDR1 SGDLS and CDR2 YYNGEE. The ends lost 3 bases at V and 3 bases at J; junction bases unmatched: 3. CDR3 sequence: CASSDTGANQPQHF. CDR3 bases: TGTGCCAGCAGCGACACAGGGGCCAATCAGCCCCAGCATTTT.

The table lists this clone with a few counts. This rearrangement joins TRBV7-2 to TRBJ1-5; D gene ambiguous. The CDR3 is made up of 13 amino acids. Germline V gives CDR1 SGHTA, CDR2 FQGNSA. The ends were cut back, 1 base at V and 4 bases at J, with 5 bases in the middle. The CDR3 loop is CASSLDGNQPQHF. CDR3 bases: TGTGCCAGCAGCTTAGACGGGAATCAGCCCCAGCATTTT.

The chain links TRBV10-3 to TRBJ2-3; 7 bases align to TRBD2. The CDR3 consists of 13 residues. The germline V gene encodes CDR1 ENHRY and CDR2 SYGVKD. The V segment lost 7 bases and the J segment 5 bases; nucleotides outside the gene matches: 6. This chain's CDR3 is CAITGGLGDTQYF. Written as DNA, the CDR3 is TGTGCCATCACGGGAGGACTGGGAGATACGCAGTATTTT.

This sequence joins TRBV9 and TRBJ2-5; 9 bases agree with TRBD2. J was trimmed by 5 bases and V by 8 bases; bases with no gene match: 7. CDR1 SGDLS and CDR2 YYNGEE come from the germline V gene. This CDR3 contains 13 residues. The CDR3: CASPLAGTETQYF. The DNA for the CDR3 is TGTGCCAGTCCCCTAGCGGGAACGGAGACCCAGTACTTC.

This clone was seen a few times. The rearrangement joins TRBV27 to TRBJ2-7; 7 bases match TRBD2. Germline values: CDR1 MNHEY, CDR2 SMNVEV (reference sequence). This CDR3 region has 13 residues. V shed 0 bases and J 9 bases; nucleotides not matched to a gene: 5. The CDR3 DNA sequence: TGTGCCAGCAGTTTATCGAGCGGGACGGGGCAGTACTTC. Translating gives CASSLSSGTGQYF.

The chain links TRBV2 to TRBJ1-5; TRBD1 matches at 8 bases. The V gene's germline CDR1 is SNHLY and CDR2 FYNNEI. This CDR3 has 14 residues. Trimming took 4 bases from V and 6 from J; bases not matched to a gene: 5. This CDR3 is CASSVSGGGQPQHF. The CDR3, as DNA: TGTGCCAGCAGTGTATCAGGGGGCGGTCAGCCCCAGCATTTT.

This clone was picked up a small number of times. CDR3 loop: CSVEWEGVDTQYF. The CDR3 DNA follows: TGCAGCGTTGAATGGGAGGGGGTCGATACGCAGTATTTT. The V gene is TRBV29-1, the J gene TRBJ2-3; tentative D call: TRBD2 (7 bases). The V and J ends lost 2 bases and 6 bases respectively, with 12 bases between them. The CDR3 totals 13 residues. Germline V gene data show CDR1 as SQVTM and CDR2 as ANQGSEA.